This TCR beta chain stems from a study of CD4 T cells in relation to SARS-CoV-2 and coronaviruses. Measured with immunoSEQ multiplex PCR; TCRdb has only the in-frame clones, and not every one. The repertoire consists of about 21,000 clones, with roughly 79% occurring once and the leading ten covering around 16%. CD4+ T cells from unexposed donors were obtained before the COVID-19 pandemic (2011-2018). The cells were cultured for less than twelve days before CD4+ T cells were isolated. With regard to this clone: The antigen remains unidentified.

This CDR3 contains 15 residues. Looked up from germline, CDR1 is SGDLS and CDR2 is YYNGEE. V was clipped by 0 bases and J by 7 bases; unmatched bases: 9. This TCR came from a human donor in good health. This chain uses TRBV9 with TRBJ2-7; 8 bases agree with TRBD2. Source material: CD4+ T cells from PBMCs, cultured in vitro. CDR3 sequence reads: CASSVDPAGVKEQYF. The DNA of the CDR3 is TGTGCCAGCAGCGTAGATCCAGCGGGAGTGAAGGAGCAGTACTTC.